Shown below are 4 T cell receptor beta chains from a single sample sequenced in a study of blood T cell repertoires in COVID-19. Data came from immunoSEQ multiplex PCR; TCRdb stores just in-frame clones and leaves some out. This sample has more than 70,000 clones; around 86% occur once, and the top ten carry 4.5% to 5.5%. The sample comprised peripheral blood. The receptors were sampled from a man aged 50 or older with active or convalescent COVID-19.

The chain combines TRBV24-1 with TRBJ2-2; D is perhaps TRBD2 (5 bases). The germline CDR1 and CDR2 sequences are KGHDR and SFDVKD. The CDR3 contains 17 residues. With 0 bases removed from V and 0 bases from J, the gap between germline ends came to 10 bases. CDR3 sequence (DNA): TGTGCCACCAGTGATTTGTTAAACGGGGCGAACACCGGGGAGCTGTTTTTT. Its protein product is CATSDLLNGANTGELFF.

This clone was picked up a small number of times. The chain employs TRBV19 and TRBJ2-2, with D tentatively TRBD1 (5 bases). There are 14 residues in the CDR3. Per germline, CDR1 LNHDA and CDR2 SQIVND (reference sequence). Trimming removed 6 bases from V and 6 bases from J, with 14 bases in between. Here the CDR3 DNA reads TGTGCCAGTAGGCCCCAGGGTGATGCCGGGGAGCTGTTTTTT. Amino acids: CASRPQGDAGELFF.

The gene calls are TRBV6-5 and TRBJ2-7, with TRBD1 matching over 9 bases. Germline CDR1 is MNHEY and CDR2 is SVGAGI. Trimming cost V 2 bases and J 5 bases; bases outside gene matches: 7. CDR3 length equals 15 residues. CDR3 DNA sequence: TGTGCCAGCAGTTACGGTCCCGGGACAGGGAACGAGCAGTACGTC. It codes for CASSYGPGTGNEQYV.

The chain carries TRBV15 and TRBJ1-4; possible D gene TRBD1, 5 bases. Per germline, CDR1 LNHNV and CDR2 YYDKDF (reference sequence). Trimming took 5 bases from V and 5 from J, leaving 12 bases between them. The CDR3 is made up of 14 amino acids. The CDR3 bases are TGTGCCACCAGCGACTGGGGGGTCAATGAAAAACTGTTTTTT. Encoded protein: CATSDWGVNEKLFF.